The 3 T cell receptor beta chains below come from one sample, sequenced in a study of blood T cell repertoires in COVID-19 (dated by TCRdb to about 2020). Libraries were constructed by the immunoSEQ multiplex PCR assay. Not all clones reach the TCRdb copy of this immuneACCESS table, which keeps in-frame sequences only. Checked studies attribute under half of the gap to unresolved V genes and leave the rest unexplained. Present in this sample are more than 300,000 clones, around nine tenths of which were seen just once. The top ten hold around 3.3% of the sample. Sequencing used peripheral blood. Source of these receptors: a woman aged 18-30 years who had recovered from COVID-19.

The CDR3 nucleotides are TGTGCCAGCACCCTGCAGGGATCGACTAATGAAAAACTGTTTTTT. This encodes CASTLQGSTNEKLFF. The chain carries TRBV7-2 and TRBJ1-4, with D maybe TRBD1 (5 bases). The V gene's germline CDR1 is SGHTA and CDR2 FQGNSA. V gave up 7 bases and J gave up 2 bases, with 14 bases separating them. CDR3 length equals 15 residues. Combining the CDR3 with reference TRBV7-2 and TRBJ1-4 gives the whole variable domain GAGVSQSPSNKVTEKGKDVELRCDPISGHTALYWYRQSLGQGLEFLIYFQGNSAPDKSGLPSDRFSAERTGGSVSTLTIQRTQQEDSAVYLCASTLQGSTNEKLFFGSGTQLSVL.

In this sample, this clone turned up once. CDR3 region: CASSQDGGHESTGELFF. The CDR3 nucleotides are TGTGCCAGCAGCCAAGATGGGGGACACGAAAGCACCGGGGAGCTGTTTTTT. The chain employs TRBV3-1 (or the pseudogene TRBV3-2) and TRBJ2-2; D is perhaps TRBD1 (6 bases). The CDR3 is made up of 17 amino acids. Trimming shortened V by 0 bases and J by 4 bases, and 15 bases separated the two germline ends. The V gene's germline CDR1 is LGHDT and CDR2 YNNKEL (reference sequence).

This chain joins TRBV27 and TRBJ1-2; D not certain. The CDR3 runs to 16 residues. CDR1 MNHEY and CDR2 SMNVEV come from the germline V gene (reference sequence). V dropped 7 bases and J dropped 2 bases, with 20 bases sitting between them. CDR3 coding DNA: TGTGCCAGCACATGGACTTATCCGGCGCTCAACTATGGCTACACCTTC. Encoded protein: CASTWTYPALNYGYTF.